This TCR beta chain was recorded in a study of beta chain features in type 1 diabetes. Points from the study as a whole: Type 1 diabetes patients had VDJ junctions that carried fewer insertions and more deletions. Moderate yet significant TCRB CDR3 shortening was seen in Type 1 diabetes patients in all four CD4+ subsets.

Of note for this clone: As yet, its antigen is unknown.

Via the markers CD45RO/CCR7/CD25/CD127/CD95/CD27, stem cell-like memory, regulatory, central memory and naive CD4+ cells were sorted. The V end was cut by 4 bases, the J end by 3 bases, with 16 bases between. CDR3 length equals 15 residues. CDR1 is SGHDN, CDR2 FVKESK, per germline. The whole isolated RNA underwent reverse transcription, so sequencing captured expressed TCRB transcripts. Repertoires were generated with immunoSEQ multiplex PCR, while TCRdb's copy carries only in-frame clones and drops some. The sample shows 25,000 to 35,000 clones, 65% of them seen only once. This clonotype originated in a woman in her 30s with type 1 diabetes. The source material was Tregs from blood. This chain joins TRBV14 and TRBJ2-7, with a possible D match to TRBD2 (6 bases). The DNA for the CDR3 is TGTGCCAGCAGCCCAGACCGGGACTCCAACTACGAGCAGTACTTC. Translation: CASSPDRDSNYEQYF. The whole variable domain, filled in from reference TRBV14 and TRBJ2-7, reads EAGVTQFPSHSVIEKGQTVTLRCDPISGHDNLYWYRRVMGKEIKFLLHFVKESKQDESGMPNNRFLAERTGGTYSTLKVQPAELEDSGVYFCASSPDRDSNYEQYFGPGTRLTVT.